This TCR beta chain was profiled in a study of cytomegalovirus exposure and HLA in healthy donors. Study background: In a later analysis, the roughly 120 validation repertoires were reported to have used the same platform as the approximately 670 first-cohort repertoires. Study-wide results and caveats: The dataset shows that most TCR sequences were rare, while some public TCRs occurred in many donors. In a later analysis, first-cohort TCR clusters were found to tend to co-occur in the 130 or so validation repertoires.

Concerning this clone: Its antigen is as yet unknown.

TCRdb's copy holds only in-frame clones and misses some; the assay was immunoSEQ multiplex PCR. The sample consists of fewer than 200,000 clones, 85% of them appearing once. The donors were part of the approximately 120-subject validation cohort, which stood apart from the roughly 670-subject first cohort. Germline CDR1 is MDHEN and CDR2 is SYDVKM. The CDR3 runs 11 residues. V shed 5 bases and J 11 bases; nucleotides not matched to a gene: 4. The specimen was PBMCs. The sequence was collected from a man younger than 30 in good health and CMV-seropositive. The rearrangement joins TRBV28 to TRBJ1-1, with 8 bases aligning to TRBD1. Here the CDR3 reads CASSVGQEAFF. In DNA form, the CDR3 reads TGTGCCAGCAGTGTGGGACAGGAGGCTTTCTTT.